This is a list of T cell receptor beta chains from one sample in a study of monozygotic twins with inflammatory bowel disease. TCRdb reworked the 5' RACE reads into one entry per CDR3 protein, no DNA. The listing records under 150,000 distinct CDR3 sequences. What was sequenced was blood. The receptors originated from a human donor with ulcerative colitis or Crohn's disease, or a healthy co-twin of an affected twin (not recorded which). CDR3s include the opening cysteine and the closing phenylalanine or tryptophan. Fields, in order: V gene, CDR3 length, J gene, CDR3 protein.

V: TRBV6-6; length: 14; J: TRBJ1-4; CDR3: CASSYVGAREKLFF
V: TRBV7-2; length: 13; J: TRBJ1-5; CDR3: CASSSYSNQPQHF
V: TRBV7-2; length: 14; J: TRBJ2-1; CDR3: CASSLNRGLNEQFF
V: TRBV18; length: 19; J: TRBJ2-6; CDR3: CASSPPIGQGGSGANVLTF
V: TRBV4-2; length: 16; J: TRBJ1-1; CDR3: CASSQDRQGKGTEAFF
V: TRBV2; length: 14; J: TRBJ1-5; CDR3: CASSDRDFNQPQHF
V: TRBV20-1; length: 14; J: TRBJ1-2; CDR3: CSDFGQGTNYGYTF
V: TRBV7-3; length: 16; J: TRBJ2-5; CDR3: CASSLTGTGAWETQYF
V: TRBV4-3; length: 15; J: TRBJ1-2; CDR3: CASSQDSFYNYGYTF
V: TRBV5-1; length: 16; J: TRBJ2-7; CDR3: CASSLPMGSMSYEQYF
V: TRBV7-3; length: 14; J: TRBJ2-2; CDR3: CASSSLTGSGELFF
V: TRBV6-1; length: 16; J: TRBJ2-3; CDR3: CASISAERGFTDTQYF
V: TRBV28; length: 12; J: TRBJ2-7; CDR3: CASSLSLVEQYF
V: TRBV20-1; length: 18; J: TRBJ2-2; CDR3: CSARDTSSGGGNTGELFF
V: TRBV28; length: 14; J: TRBJ2-7; CDR3: CASHGEPLAYEQYF